The rows below give T cell receptor beta chains drawn from one sample of a study of T cell repertoires in cytomegalovirus infection. TCRdb passed the reads through MiXCR, listing each CDR3 protein once. The top ten clones hold 48% of a sample with around 570,000 distinct CDR3 sequences, almost 40% of them seen once. The antigens for these receptors are not known. This specimen was cultured PBMCs, taken from culture after CMV antigen stimulation. The receptors were sampled from a human donor in good health (CMV status not recorded). Some clones in this sample may be carry-over from other donors' samples. Each CDR3 is given with its conserved first and last residue. Fields, in order: D gene, J gene, V gene, clone size, CDR3 DNA, CDR3 protein. D genes are given only for firm matches. Some rows mark clone size as missing; the rest say once, few, many or name a class of expanded clone.

TRBD2,TRBJ2-1,TRBV25-1,NA,TGTGCCAGCAGTGACAGAGCGGGGGATTACAATGAGCAGTTCTTC,CASSDRAGDYNEQFF
TRBD1,TRBJ1-1,TRBV18,few,TGTGCCAGCTCACGAGAGACAGGGACTGAAGCTTTCTTT,CASSRETGTEAFF
NA,TRBJ2-7,TRBV2,NA,TGTGCCAGCAGCGGGGGGCCAGGGGAAAGCTACGAGCAGTACTTC,CASSGGPGESYEQYF
NA,TRBJ2-7,TRBV6-6,NA,TGTGCCAGCAGTTACGGTAGTACCTACGAGCAGTACTTC,CASSYGSTYEQYF
TRBD1,TRBJ2-1,TRBV7-9,once,TGTGCCAGCAGCTTAGTGGGACAGGGGAATGAGCAGTTCTTC,CASSLVGQGNEQFF
NA,TRBJ2-7,TRBV11-2,few,TGTGCCAGCAGCCCAGGCATGACCTACGAGCAGTACTTC,CASSPGMTYEQYF
NA,TRBJ1-6,TRBV12-3/TRBV12-4,NA,TGTGCCAGCAGTTGGGGCGGCTCACCCCTCCACTTT,CASSWGGSPLHF
TRBD2,TRBJ2-1,TRBV7-6,NA,TGTGCCAGCAGCCAGCCCCAGCGGGAGGGCCCCTCCTACAATGAGCAGTTCTTC,CASSQPQREGPSYNEQFF
NA,TRBJ2-7,TRBV6-2/TRBV6-3,NA,TGTGCCAGCAGTTACTCTGCAGGTTATACCTACGAGCAGTACTTC,CASSYSAGYTYEQYF
NA,TRBJ1-2,TRBV19,NA,TGTGCCAGTAGTATAGAGGTGACAGGAGCGAGGGGCTACACCTTC,CASSIEVTGARGYTF
TRBD1,TRBJ2-5,TRBV6-1,NA,TGTGCCAGCAGTGCTAACAGGGGCTCTTGGAAAGAGACCCAGTACTTC,CASSANRGSWKETQYF
TRBD2,TRBJ2-3,TRBV28,NA,TGTGCCAGCAGCTTTATCGGGAGGGAGGGCACAGATACGCAGTATTTT,CASSFIGREGTDTQYF
TRBD2,TRBJ2-1,TRBV6-1,NA,TGTGCCATCCCTAGGGTCACTAGCGGGCTTTACAATGAGCAGTTCTTC,CAIPRVTSGLYNEQFF
NA,TRBJ2-7,TRBV7-6,few,TGTGCCAGCAGCTTAGGAGGGTCTGTAGACTCCTACGAGCAGTACTTC,CASSLGGSVDSYEQYF
NA,TRBJ1-1,TRBV19,NA,TGTGCCAGTAGGGCGACACCGAACACTGAAGCTTTCTTT,CASRATPNTEAFF
NA,TRBJ1-1,TRBV20-1,few,TGCAGTGCTGCGATAGACAGGAACACTGAAGCTTTCTTT,CSAAIDRNTEAFF
NA,TRBJ2-1,TRBV9,NA,TGTGCCAGCAGCGGGGCAAGTGGGTCCTACAATGAGCAGTTCTTC,CASSGASGSYNEQFF
NA,TRBJ2-5,TRBV7-2,few,TGTGCCAGCAGCTTATTAGGGCAGACCCAGTACTTC,CASSLLGQTQYF
TRBD1,TRBJ1-2,TRBV7-6,NA,TGTGCCAGCAGCTATGGACAGGGAGGTGGCTACACCTTC,CASSYGQGGGYTF
NA,TRBJ1-2,TRBV7-2,few,TGTGCCAGCCGGACGGACTTAAACTATGGCTACACCTTC,CASRTDLNYGYTF
TRBD1,TRBJ1-1,TRBV7-8,few,TGTGCCAGCAGCTCCCGACAGGGGGCGGGCACTGAAGCTTTCTTT,CASSSRQGAGTEAFF
NA,TRBJ2-7,TRBV6-6,NA,TGTGCCAGCAGGTCTGGAGGAGGAAGCTCCTACGAGCAGTACTTC,CASRSGGGSSYEQYF
TRBD2,TRBJ2-1,TRBV11-2,NA,TGTGCCAGCAGCTTCTCACTAGCGGGTTTCAATGAGCAGTTCTTC,CASSFSLAGFNEQFF
NA,TRBJ2-5,TRBV7-9,few,TGTGCCAGCAGCAAAACGGACAGCCAAGAGACCCAGTACTTC,CASSKTDSQETQYF
NA,TRBJ2-5,TRBV27,NA,TGTGCCAGCAGTCAGCTTTTGAGGCTGGGAGAGACCCAGTACTTC,CASSQLLRLGETQYF